Here is one T cell receptor beta chain with its context. Its antigen is currently not known. Base qualities are not recorded, but no much larger clone differs from it by a single base. The data are from a study of T-cell memory formation after mild COVID-19 (TCRdb year 2021). For the study in its entirety: TCR sequence clusters from the two donors were largely donor specific. T-cell clones expanding and contracting after mild COVID-19 in two donors were tracked by longitudinal TCRalpha and TCRbeta repertoire sequencing. The cohort was made up of two young adult volunteers, one female and one male, who were previously healthy. Study-wide findings and limitations: Only two mild cases were covered by the study, and larger cohorts that include severe cases with pre-infection samples were considered necessary. Balanced CD4/CD8 phenotypes were observed for clones contracting from day 15 to 85, whereas a bias towards CD4+ was observed for a second wave of clones expanding from day 15 to 37. Contracting CD4+ clones were located mainly in the CM and EM memory subsets, whereas CD8+ clones were found to be enriched in EMRA. Some responding clones were found in pre-infection memory, which suggests that pre-existing cross-reactive memory T cells took part in the SARS-CoV-2 response. SARS-CoV-2 specificity of the second-wave clones peaking on day 37 was not confirmed.

These reads were obtained on an Illumina NovaSeq 6000. Using 5'RACE with constant-segment primers, TCRalpha and TCRbeta cDNA libraries were constructed, with sample barcodes and unique molecular identifiers added in the process. RNA was extracted from every sample with Trizol reagent. Library amplification was performed in two PCR steps, and a second sample barcode and Illumina TruSeq adapters were introduced in the second step. Sequencing of libraries was performed on an Illumina NovaSeq with 2 x 150 bp paired-end reads. The paper's data handling went like this. The reads were demultiplexed and collapsed into UMI-guided consensus sequences using migec v1.2.7. Using mixcr v2.1.11, the UMI consensuses were aligned to TRA and TRB V and J templates and assembled into clonotypes. A clonotype was counted as expanded or contracted only when both edgeR and NoisET called the clonotype significant, with the noise models trained on biological replicates. For edgeR calls, the thresholds were a false discovery rate-adjusted p below 0.01 and a log2 fold-change of 1. As an exploratory analysis of dynamics, PCA with hierarchical clustering was applied to max-normalized trajectories of the 1000 most abundant clonotypes. Separately sequenced CD4+ and CD8+ repertoires were used to assign a CD4 or CD8 phenotype to each responding clone. Starting from the raw public reads, TCRdb applied fastp trimming at Q25, assembled clones with MiXCR and retained in-frame beta chains. When rows share a CDR3 protein, they turn into one entry using the most common DNA and genes. TCRdb, not the authors, supplied the V and J calls. The sample profile shows around 340,000 distinct CDR3 sequences; around a fifth of them were found once. The ten largest clones add up to around an eighth of the sample.

From its cysteine to its phenylalanine, the CDR3 spans 17 amino acids. The entry retains the CDR3 DNA only, 51 bases that are in frame from base 1. The trim is 1 base for V and 4 bases for J, with a gap of 23 bases between the germline ends. The germline V gene encodes CDR1 DFQATT and CDR2 SNEGSKA (reference sequence). Ficoll-Paque density gradient centrifugation was the method used to isolate PBMCs. The TCR comes from an adult woman who had mild COVID-19 (a few samples of this study predate the infection). The sample titles of this study are shuffled in the database, so cell type and time point are left out; the donor was told from shared clones. Material: PBMCs or a T cell subset sorted from them (not recorded which). The rearrangement joined TRBV20-1 to TRBJ2-7; the D segment is perhaps TRBD1 or TRBD2, each sharing 6 matched bases. Read as DNA, the sequence is TGCAGTGCTAGAGTAGGGGGGAGGCTGGCTTCTGTGTACGAGCAGTACTTC. This yields the protein CSARVGGRLASVYEQYF.